This is a list of T cell receptor beta chains from one sample in a study of control samples from healthy donors and cancer patients. Assay used: immunoSEQ multiplex PCR; TCRdb lists only in-frame clones, some missing. The data show over 100,000 clones, 90% seen once. Sequenced: blood. These TCRs come from a man aged 35 to 55 in good health. Both conserved end residues are part of each CDR3. The order of the fields is J gene, D gene, clone size, V gene, CDR3 DNA, CDR3 protein. D genes are given only for firm matches. Clone size is not always given. Where it is, it says once, few, many or a class for expanded clones.

>TRBJ1-5|.|once|TRBV6-2/TRBV6-3
TGTGCCAGCAGTTATCGAGGGATCTGGGGCAATCAGCCCCAACATTTT
CASSYRGIWGNQPQHF
>TRBJ2-2|.|.|TRBV19
TGTGCCAGTAGTAGGAATCCAGGGAGCACCGGGGAGCTGTTTTTT
CASSRNPGSTGELFF
>TRBJ2-3|TRBD2|.|TRBV9
TGTGCCAGCAGCGTAGGACTAGCGGGGGCTAGCACAGATACGCAGTATTTT
CASSVGLAGASTDTQYF
>TRBJ1-5|.|.|TRBV6-1
TGTGCCAGCAGTGAATCTAAAGGGAATCAGCCCCAGCATTTT
CASSESKGNQPQHF
>TRBJ2-5|.|.|TRBV5-6
TGTGCCAGCAGCCCTGGGGCCTTTAGGGAGACCCAGTACTTC
CASSPGAFRETQYF
>TRBJ2-5|TRBD1|few|TRBV5-1
TGCGCCAGCAGCGTGGGACAGCCTAAAGAGACCCAGTACTTC
CASSVGQPKETQYF
>TRBJ1-3|.|once|TRBV7-8
TGTGCCAGCAGCGGTAACTGGAACACCATATATTTT
CASSGNWNTIYF
>TRBJ2-5|.|.|TRBV7-9
TGTGCCAGCAGCCAGCCCCCACGAATGGAGACCCAGTACTTC
CASSQPPRMETQYF
>TRBJ2-7|TRBD1|.|TRBV28
TGTGCCAGCTCTTGGGGGGGGACAGGGACCTACGAGCAGTACTTC
CASSWGGTGTYEQYF
>TRBJ1-3|.|.|TRBV12-5
TGTGCTAGTGGTTCGGAGATAGCCTCTGGAAACACCATATATTTT
CASGSEIASGNTIYF
>TRBJ1-2|.|.|TRBV28
TGTGCCAGCAGATCAGGGGCAGTAGGTGGCTACACCTTC
CASRSGAVGGYTF
>TRBJ2-7|.|.|TRBV27
TGTGCCAGCAGTGCCACAGGGTCCTACGAGCAGTACTTC
CASSATGSYEQYF
>TRBJ2-1|.|.|TRBV11-2
TGTGCCAGCCGGGGGCGGGGCAACAATGAGCAGTTCTTC
CASRGRGNNEQFF
>TRBJ2-2|.|.|TRBV28
TGTGCCAGCAGTTTATCGCCCTTCACCGGGGAGCTGTTTTTT
CASSLSPFTGELFF
>TRBJ1-1|.|once|TRBV28
TGTGCCAGCAGTCGAAGGGCATGGACTGAAGCTTTCTTT
CASSRRAWTEAFF
>TRBJ2-7|.|.|TRBV9
TGTGCCAGCAGCGTAGATAGTAGCGGTCTGCAGTACTTC
CASSVDSSGLQYF
>TRBJ1-6|TRBD1|.|TRBV6-1
TGTGCCAGCAGTGAACTCGAGACAGGGCTTAATTCACCCCTCCACTTT
CASSELETGLNSPLHF
>TRBJ1-1|.|.|TRBV6-1
TGTGCCAGCAGTGAAGTAGATTTTACAGGGAACACTGAAGCTTTCTTT
CASSEVDFTGNTEAFF
>TRBJ2-3|TRBD2|.|TRBV2
TGTGCCAGCAGAACTAGCGGGGGGAAAGATACGCAGTATTTT
CASRTSGGKDTQYF
>TRBJ1-6|.|.|TRBV7-6
TGTGCCAGCAGCTTAGTGGGACTGGGAAATTCACCCCTCCACTTT
CASSLVGLGNSPLHF
>TRBJ1-2|TRBD1|.|TRBV5-1
TGCGCCAGCAGCTTGGGGGACAGCGGCTTTCGTGGCTACACCTTC
CASSLGDSGFRGYTF
>TRBJ1-4|TRBD1|.|TRBV9
TGTGCCAGCAGCCCAGGACAGGGGGCGGGTGAAAAACTGTTTTTT
CASSPGQGAGEKLFF
>TRBJ1-2|.|.|TRBV15
TGTGCCACCAGCATAGACAGGACAAACTATGGCTACACCTTC
CATSIDRTNYGYTF
>TRBJ2-1|.|.|TRBV9
TGTGCCAGCAGCGTAGCCGGGGGAACAAACAATGAGCAGTTCTTC
CASSVAGGTNNEQFF